This T cell receptor beta chain was retrieved from a study of blood T cell repertoires in COVID-19. About the study: Sites across the United States, Italy and Spain contributed samples from acute and convalescent COVID-19. Nucleic acid was either cDNA or gDNA, and it came from T cells, B-cell-depleted T cells, or PBMCs.

Trimming took 3 bases from V and 4 from J, leaving 13 bases between them. Germline V gene sequence: CDR1 LGHNA, CDR2 YSLEER. The CDR3 sequence is 14 residues long. Authors' analysis steps: For nucleated cells, counts were estimated from reference gene primer amplification. Clones were read by immunoSEQ multiplex PCR, and TCRdb kept only the in-frame ones, dropping some. V and J calls and clone size follow that table, whereas D and trimming were derived from the DNA. The table shows just under 150,000 clones, with more than 70% occurring only once. Sequencing was carried out using peripheral blood. The genes are TRBV4-3 and TRBJ2-7; D may be TRBD1 (6 bases). The origin of this receptor is a human donor in a cohort sampled during active COVID-19. This CDR3 reads CASSQGATGYEQYF. Here the CDR3 DNA reads TGCGCCAGCAGCCAGGGGGCAACCGGATACGAGCAGTACTTC.